The 25 T cell receptor beta chains presented below share a single source sample, sequenced in a study of blood T cell repertoires in COVID-19 (dated by TCRdb to about 2020). Library preparation used the immunoSEQ multiplex PCR assay. TCRdb provides this immuneACCESS table in a form limited to in-frame rearrangements. Some clones are lacking; in checked studies, under half of them reflect an unresolved V gene, and why the rest are absent is not known. The table for this sample lists about 140,000 clones; 75% to 90% of them were counted only once. Approximately 3.5% of the sample is in the top ten clones. Sequenced input: peripheral blood. The receptors here all came from a man aged 70-80 years who had recovered from COVID-19.

The V call is TRBV19, the J call TRBJ1-1, with D tentatively TRBD1 (6 bases). The germline gives CDR1 LNHDA, CDR2 SQIVND (reference sequence). V lost 3 bases and J 6 bases, leaving 14 bases between the germline ends. The CDR3 contains 14 residues. CDR3 region: CASSISGAPSEAFF. The CDR3 DNA is TGTGCCAGTAGTATCTCAGGGGCGCCTTCTGAAGCTTTCTTT.

This sequence joins TRBV5-1 and TRBJ2-1, with D tentatively TRBD1 (6 bases). Trimming stripped 4 bases from V and 2 bases from J, with 13 bases between. Looked up from germline, CDR1 is SGHRS and CDR2 is YFSETQ. The CDR3 is made up of 15 amino acids. The CDR3: CASSTSRGTYNEQFF. The DNA of the CDR3 is TGCGCCAGCAGCACGTCCAGGGGCACCTACAATGAGCAGTTCTTC.

The chain couples TRBV7-9 to TRBJ1-1; 8 positions match TRBD1. The CDR3 sequence is 14 residues long. Germline V gene lookup returns CDR1 SEHNR and CDR2 FQNEAQ (reference sequence). V lost 5 bases to trimming and J lost 8 bases; unmatched junction nucleotides: 10. The CDR3 coding sequence is TGTGCCAGCAGCACAACGGGGACAGGACCCGAAGCTTTCTTT. It codes for CASSTTGTGPEAFF.

Ten or more counts support this clone. This rearrangement joins TRBV10-3 to TRBJ1-2; D is perhaps TRBD1 (5 bases). The germline V gene encodes CDR1 ENHRY and CDR2 SYGVKD. CDR3 size: 12 residues. V was shortened by 8 bases and J by 7 bases, with 14 bases between the two germline ends. The chain's CDR3 is CAISGRDGGYTF. In DNA form, the CDR3 reads TGTGCCATCTCAGGCAGGGATGGTGGCTACACCTTC.

V usage is TRBV28 and J usage is TRBJ2-1; the D gene is possibly TRBD2 (6 bases). The germline V and J ends were trimmed by 5 bases and 6 bases, with 14 bases remaining between them. Germline V gives CDR1 MDHEN, CDR2 SYDVKM. The CDR3 length is 14 residues. The CDR3 is CASSIIRDFNEQFF. The CDR3 DNA follows: TGTGCCAGCAGTATCATCCGGGACTTCAATGAGCAGTTCTTC.

The gene calls are TRBV4-3 and TRBJ2-7, with D tentatively TRBD2 (5 bases). The CDR3 is made up of 15 amino acids. Germline CDR1 reads LGHNA; CDR2 reads YSLEER. V lost 1 base and J lost 1, with 11 bases in between. CDR3 nucleotides: TGCGCCAGCAGCCAAGTTCTAGCAGATTCCTACGAGCAGTACTTC. Amino acid sequence: CASSQVLADSYEQYF.

This clone was seen more than once but under ten times. The rearrangement joins TRBV15 to TRBJ2-3; D is perhaps TRBD2 (6 bases). There are 15 residues in the CDR3. The germline gives CDR1 LNHNV, CDR2 YYDKDF (reference sequence). With 0 bases removed from V and 4 bases from J, the gap between germline ends came to 11 bases. Written as DNA, the CDR3 is TGTGCCACCAGCAGAGAGTCGGGGGAAGCAGATACGCAGTATTTT. Protein product: CATSRESGEADTQYF.

The chain employs TRBV6-1 and TRBJ2-7; a weak D match, TRBD2 (5 bases). This CDR3 region has 12 residues. The V and J ends lost 2 bases and 6 bases respectively, with 8 bases between them. Germline CDR1 and CDR2: MNHNS and SASEGT. The CDR3 sequence: CASSELGLEQYF. In DNA, the CDR3 is TGTGCCAGCAGTGAATTAGGACTCGAGCAGTACTTC.

The rearrangement links TRBV21-1 to TRBJ2-1; the table's D call, TRBD2, was not checked against the DNA. TRBV21-1 is annotated as a pseudogene. The CDR3 is 18 residues long. The CDR3 sequence is CASSRRCGLAGIYNEQFF. CDR3 sequence (DNA): TGTGCCAGCAGCCGAAGGTGCGGGCTAGCGGGAATATACAATGAGCAGTTCTTC.

The rearrangement uses TRBV28 and TRBJ2-3; TRBD1 is a possible D gene (6 bases). The CDR3 contains 15 residues. Trimming pared 5 bases from V and 0 bases from J, leaving 12 bases between. Germline V gene sequence: CDR1 MDHEN, CDR2 SYDVKM. The CDR3 coding sequence is TGTGCCAGCAGTCCCAGGGGATCCAGCACAGATACGCAGTATTTT. This sequence encodes CASSPRGSSTDTQYF. Drawing the rest from reference TRBV28 and TRBJ2-3, the complete variable domain is DVKVTQSSRYLVKRTGEKVFLECVQDMDHENMFWYRQDPGLGLRLIYFSYDVKMKEKGDIPEGYSVSREKKERFSLILESASTNQTSMYLCASSPRGSSTDTQYFGPGTRLTVL.

The chain carries TRBV6-5 and TRBJ2-7, with TRBD2 matching over 9 bases. The ends lost 2 bases at V and 5 bases at J; junction bases unmatched: 4. This CDR3 is built from 14 residues. CDR1 and CDR2 from the germline V gene are MNHEY and SVGAGI. In DNA form, the CDR3 reads TGTGCCAGCAGTTACATTAGCGGGAGCCACGAGCAGTACTTC. Amino acid sequence: CASSYISGSHEQYF.

J is TRBJ2-3 and V is TRBV3-1 (or the pseudogene TRBV3-2), with a possible D match to TRBD1 (5 bases). The CDR3 has 14 amino acids. V was cut by 0 bases and J by 7 bases, with 11 bases left in between. Germline lookup yields CDR1 LGHDT and CDR2 YNNKEL (reference sequence). DNA of the CDR3: TGTGCCAGCAGCCAAGATCGGACAATAAATACGCAGTATTTT. Its protein product is CASSQDRTINTQYF.

V and J are TRBV15 and TRBJ2-7; 8 bases are shared with TRBD2. J was trimmed by 8 bases and V by 0 bases; bases with no gene match: 18. This CDR3 is 18 amino acids long. CDR1 is LNHNV, CDR2 YYDKDF, per germline (reference sequence). The CDR3: CATSREAVSSGSSRKQYF. The CDR3 DNA is TGTGCCACCAGCAGAGAAGCGGTGTCGAGCGGGAGCTCTAGAAAGCAGTACTTC.

This clone showed up just a few times. The V and J genes are TRBV6-1 and TRBJ1-6; D uncertain. With 1 base removed from V and 6 bases from J, the gap between germline ends came to 7 bases. The CDR3 sequence is 14 residues long. Germline lookup yields CDR1 MNHNS and CDR2 SASEGT. CDR3 bases: TGTGCCAGCAGTGAAGTTCGGGGTAATTCACCCCTCCACTTT. This codes for CASSEVRGNSPLHF.

Judged by abundance, this clone is medium-sized (0.01 to 0.1%). The rearrangement uses TRBV5-4 and TRBJ2-2, with TRBD1 matching over 7 bases. Losses at the gene ends were 4 bases for V and 6 bases for J; bases not matched to a gene: 3. The CDR3 sequence is 13 residues long. Germline V CDR1 and CDR2: SGHNT, YYREEE (reference sequence). The CDR3 region is CASSTDRAGELFF. The CDR3 bases are TGTGCCAGCAGCACAGACAGGGCCGGGGAGCTGTTTTTT. Full variable domain (missing parts from reference TRBV5-4 and TRBJ2-2): ETGVTQSPTHLIKTRGQQVTLRCSSQSGHNTVSWYQQALGQGPQFIFQYYREEENGRGNFPPRFSGLQFPNYSSELNVNALELDDSALYLCASSTDRAGELFFGEGSRLTVL.

The chain joins TRBV6-5 to TRBJ1-4; D might be TRBD1 (5 bases). The ends were cut back, 6 bases at V and 7 bases at J, with 12 bases in the middle. Germline V lookup: CDR1 MNHEY, CDR2 SVGAGI. The CDR3 runs 13 residues. This CDR3 reads CASRKAGAEKLFF. For the CDR3, the DNA is TGTGCCAGCAGGAAGGCTGGGGCTGAAAAACTGTTTTTT.

The CDR3 region has the DNA TGCGCCAGCAGCCCCACGGGAGAAGAGACCCAGTACTTC. Its protein is CASSPTGEETQYF. This rearrangement joins TRBV4-3 to TRBJ2-5; possible D gene TRBD2, 6 bases. The germline V and J ends were trimmed by 4 bases and 3 bases, with 9 bases remaining between them. Per germline, CDR1 LGHNA and CDR2 YSLEER. CDR3 length: 13 amino acids.

This clone has just a few counts. The V call is TRBV10-3, the J call TRBJ2-1; possibly TRBD1 for D (6 bases). The V gene lost 2 bases and the J gene lost 4 bases, with 12 bases spanning the gap. Germline CDR1 and CDR2: ENHRY and SYGVKD. The CDR3 contains 15 residues. The CDR3 sequence: CAISEPTGQYNEQFF. The CDR3 nucleotides read TGTGCCATCAGTGAGCCTACCGGACAGTACAATGAGCAGTTCTTC.

This chain links TRBV5-5 with TRBJ1-5; a weak D match, TRBD1 (5 bases). Germline loops: CDR1 SGHKS, CDR2 YYEKEE (reference sequence). CDR3 size: 15 residues. V lost 5 bases, J lost 4 bases, and 16 bases lay in between. The CDR3 region has the DNA TGTGCCAGCAGGCCCGGACAATCGTTAAATCAGCCCCAGCATTTT. This translates into CASRPGQSLNQPQHF.

The chain joins TRBV19 to TRBJ2-7; 9 bases line up with TRBD2. This CDR3 has 14 residues. Trimming removed 4 bases from V and 2 bases from J; junction bases left unmatched: 3. Germline V gene lookup returns CDR1 LNHDA and CDR2 SQIVND (reference sequence). Here the CDR3 reads CASSTLAGAYEQYF. The DNA of the CDR3 is TGTGCCAGTAGTACCTTAGCGGGAGCCTACGAGCAGTACTTC. Full variable domain (outside the CDR3, taken from reference TRBV19 and TRBJ2-7): DGGITQSPKYLFRKEGQNVTLSCEQNLNHDAMYWYRQDPGQGLRLIYYSQIVNDFQKGDIAEGYSVSREKKESFPLTVTSAQKNPTAFYLCASSTLAGAYEQYFGPGTRLTVT.

The count of this clone is one. This chain links TRBV21-1 with TRBJ2-7; the table's D call, TRBD1, has no DNA check behind it. TRBV21-1 is given as a pseudogene. The CDR3 extends over 15 amino acids. The CDR3 reads CASSKPLDRTYEQYF. CDR3 DNA: TGTGCCAGCAGCAAGCCCTTAGACAGGACCTACGAGCAGTACTTC.

The chain joins TRBV15 to TRBJ1-1; 8 bases map to TRBD1. This CDR3 is 19 amino acids long. The J segment lost 3 bases and the V segment lost 1 base, leaving 16 bases of the junction unmatched. Germline loops: CDR1 LNHNV, CDR2 YYDKDF (reference sequence). The CDR3 reads CATSRGTGQGGTWDTEAFF. The CDR3 DNA sequence: TGTGCCACCAGCAGAGGAACTGGACAGGGAGGAACTTGGGACACTGAAGCTTTCTTT.

The V and J genes are TRBV3-1 (or the pseudogene TRBV3-2) and TRBJ2-3; D is uncertain. With 5 bases removed from V and 6 bases from J, the gap between germline ends came to 15 bases. Germline assignment: CDR1 LGHDT and CDR2 YNNKEL (reference sequence). This CDR3 is built from 14 residues. CDR3 nucleotide sequence: TGTGCCAGCAGCAACAAAGGTCCCGGGGATACGCAGTATTTT. Encoded protein: CASSNKGPGDTQYF.

This clone was recorded a few times. The rearrangement links TRBV4-1 to TRBJ2-3; 10 bases are a match to TRBD1. The CDR3 spans 15 residues. Per the germline V gene, CDR1 is MGHRA and CDR2 is YSYEKL. Losses at the gene ends were 1 base for V and 8 bases for J; bases not matched to a gene: 6. The CDR3 DNA sequence: TGCGCCAGCAGCCAAGCTAGACAGGGGGCAGTTACGCAGTATTTT. This codes for CASSQARQGAVTQYF.

The chain has TRBV5-6 and TRBJ2-7, with D hard to call. With 2 bases removed from V and 3 bases from J, the gap between germline ends came to 9 bases. This CDR3 contains 13 residues. CDR1 and CDR2 (germline): SGHDT, YYEEEE. The CDR3 DNA reads TGTGCCAGCAGCTTTATAGTTGGCTACGAGCAGTACTTC. Its translation is CASSFIVGYEQYF.